This is a list of T cell receptor beta chains from one sample in a study of regulatory T cells in long-lasting Graves disease. MiXCR, applied by TCRdb to the multiplex PCR reads, yields one record per CDR3 protein. Altogether 250,000 or so distinct CDR3 sequences are present, about 17% being singletons, with the ten largest covering about 14%. The sample was also reused in another study, on T cells in Graves' hyperthyroidism and ophthalmopathy.

This sample comprised peripheral blood mononuclear cells (PBMCs), obtained at new diagnosis, from a patient treated with antithyroid drugs. These receptors were taken from a woman younger than 45 with Graves disease. The CDR3 runs from the conserved cysteine through the conserved F or W. A D gene is named only where the DNA matches it firmly. Clone size appears in some rows only: once, few, many, or a class for an expanded clone.

V gene	J gene	D gene	clone size	CDR3 protein	CDR3 DNA
TRBV18	TRBJ1-1	TRBD1	many	CASSPTGARTEAFF	TGTGCCAGCTCACCAACAGGGGCTAGGACTGAAGCTTTCTTT
TRBV2	TRBJ1-5	-	many	CASRGNRVNQPQHF	TGTGCCAGCAGAGGTAACAGGGTGAATCAGCCCCAGCATTTT
TRBV6-1	TRBJ2-5	TRBD1	many	CASNRDRLQETQYF	TGTGCCAGCAACCGGGACAGGCTTCAAGAGACCCAGTACTTC
TRBV7-2	TRBJ1-1	-	many	CASSLARNDLNTEAFF	TGTGCCAGCAGCTTAGCCCGAAACGACTTAAACACTGAAGCTTTCTTT
TRBV11-2	TRBJ2-5	-	many	CASSLEWGQETQYF	TGTGCCAGCAGCTTAGAATGGGGACAAGAGACCCAGTACTTC
TRBV5-1	TRBJ1-2	TRBD1	many	CASSHGTGVDYGYTF	TGCGCCAGCAGCCACGGGACAGGGGTCGACTATGGCTACACCTTC
TRBV9	TRBJ2-2	-	few	CASSVEGEAGELFF	TGTGCCAGCAGCGTAGAAGGGGAAGCCGGGGAGCTGTTTTTT
TRBV12-3/TRBV12-4	TRBJ2-7	-	many	CASSLAGISYEQYF	TGTGCCAGCAGTTTGGCGGGGATTTCCTACGAGCAGTACTTC
TRBV10-3	TRBJ1-5	-	-	CAISESGGLGQPQHF	TGTGCCATCAGTGAGTCCGGAGGATTGGGTCAGCCCCAGCATTTT
TRBV14	TRBJ2-1	TRBD2	-	CASSQGGAGGNEQFF	TGTGCCAGCAGCCAGGGAGGTGCGGGGGGCAATGAGCAGTTCTTC
TRBV6-1	TRBJ2-5	-	-	CASSAPGEDQETQYF	TGTGCCAGCAGTGCGCCCGGGGAGGACCAAGAGACCCAGTACTTC
TRBV24-1	TRBJ1-2	TRBD1	many	CATSDSADRNYGYTF	TGTGCCACCAGTGATTCGGCGGACAGGAACTATGGCTACACCTTC
TRBV20-1	TRBJ1-1	-	many	CSALNPRAHGTEAFF	TGCAGCGCGCTAAACCCCCGGGCTCACGGAACTGAAGCTTTCTTT
TRBV2	TRBJ2-1	TRBD1	many	CASTQAGTGPSYNEQFF	TGTGCCAGCACCCAAGCAGGGACAGGTCCTTCCTACAATGAGCAGTTCTTC
TRBV24-1	TRBJ1-5	-	many	CATSDLLGQGGQPQHF	TGTGCCACCAGTGATTTGCTGGGTCAGGGCGGCCAGCCCCAGCATTTT
TRBV4-1	TRBJ1-1	-	many	CASSQDMGTLHGTTEAFF	TGCGCCAGCAGCCAAGATATGGGGACCTTACACGGGACCACTGAAGCTTTCTTT
TRBV3-1	TRBJ1-1	-	few	CASSKAPGTPNTEAFF	TGTGCCAGCAGCAAGGCCCCCGGGACACCGAACACTGAAGCTTTCTTT
TRBV6-1	TRBJ2-5	-	many	CASVRSGSQETQYF	TGTGCCAGCGTGAGGTCGGGGAGCCAAGAGACCCAGTACTTC
TRBV12-3/TRBV12-4	TRBJ1-5	-	many	CASSLMVSNQPQHF	TGTGCCAGCAGTTTGATGGTGAGCAATCAGCCCCAGCATTTT
TRBV6-2/TRBV6-3	TRBJ2-1	-	-	CASSDSSYNEQLF	TGTGCCAGCAGTGACTCTAGCTACAATGAGCAGCTCTTC
TRBV3-1	TRBJ2-2	-	many	CASSHFPRNTGELFF	TGTGCCAGCAGCCATTTCCCGCGGAACACCGGGGAGCTGTTTTTT
TRBV19	TRBJ2-6	-	-	CASSIDGAGANVLTF	TGTGCCAGTAGTATCGACGGGGCAGGGGCCAACGTCCTGACTTTC
TRBV7-9	TRBJ2-1	TRBD2	many	CASSLGGRGGLNEQFF	TGTGCCAGCAGCTTAGGTGGGCGGGGGGGCCTCAATGAGCAGTTCTTC
TRBV7-3	TRBJ1-3	TRBD1	few	CASSRGLGNTIYF	TGTGCCAGTTCCAGGGGGCTCGGAAACACCATATATTTT
TRBV7-2	TRBJ1-5	TRBD1	many	CASSFGGTVSGPQHF	TGTGCCAGCAGCTTCGGTGGGACAGTCTCAGGGCCCCAGCATTTT
TRBV27	TRBJ1-2	TRBD1	many	CASSRGQALNYGYTF	TGTGCCAGCAGCCGGGGACAGGCGCTAAACTATGGCTACACCTTC
TRBV20-1	TRBJ1-1	-	many	CSAYRGQSGGNTEAFF	TGCAGTGCTTACCGCGGACAGTCGGGGGGGAACACTGAAGCTTTCTTT
TRBV6-5	TRBJ2-7	-	-	CASSYSPGEGYEQYF	TGTGCCAGCAGTTACTCACCAGGGGAGGGATACGAGCAGTACTTC
TRBV7-2	TRBJ1-4	-	-	CASSHGGDGFEKLFF	TGTGCCAGCAGCCATGGAGGGGACGGATTCGAAAAACTGTTTTTT